The 12 T cell receptor beta chains given below trace back to one sample, sequenced in a study of Graves' ophthalmopathy and Graves' hyperthyroidism. Researchers took RNA transcripts and amplified TCR beta CDR3 regions from them. Second-round multiplex PCR came after first-round RT-PCR with HTBI primers. TCRdb independently ran MiXCR on the multiplex PCR reads; one entry per CDR3 protein. Among some 360,000 distinct CDR3 sequences listed, 17% were seen once. The specimen sequenced was peripheral blood. All receptors come from an adult woman with stable Graves' hyperthyroidism.

This clonotype was picked up many times. The chain is built from TRBV25-1 and TRBJ2-7; D remains ambiguous. Germline V lookup: CDR1 MGHDK, CDR2 SYGVNS. The CDR3 covers 15 residues. The V gene lost 7 bases and the J gene lost 0 bases, with 16 bases spanning the gap. CDR3 coding DNA: TGTGCCAGCACCGAGACCTCCTCTAGCTCCTACGAGCAGTACTTC. It is translated as CASTETSSSSYEQYF.

This chain connects TRBV5-1 to TRBJ2-2, with 9 nucleotides matching TRBD1. J was trimmed by 8 bases and V by 3 bases; bases with no gene match: 14. From germline, CDR1 is SGHRS and CDR2 YFSETQ. The length of the CDR3 is 17 residues. The CDR3, as DNA: TGCGCCAGCAGCTATCCGGACAGGGGCGACCCTGGGGGGGAGCTGTTTTTT. This gives the protein CASSYPDRGDPGGELFF.

This clonotype came up many times. The J gene is TRBJ1-3, the V gene TRBV4-1; no clear D. V was shortened by 3 bases and J by 0 bases, with 18 bases between the two germline ends. The CDR3 is 18 amino acids. Germline assignment: CDR1 MGHRA and CDR2 YSYEKL. This CDR3 is CASSQGGPADYSGNTIYF. CDR3 coding DNA: TGCGCCAGCAGCCAGGGCGGACCTGCTGACTACTCTGGAAACACCATATATTTT.

This clonotype has only a few counts. V usage is TRBV11-2 and J usage is TRBJ2-7, with TRBD1 matching over 12 bases. Per germline, CDR1 SGHAT and CDR2 FQNNGV. The CDR3 loop spans 17 amino acids. V lost 0 bases, J lost 6 bases, and 9 bases stayed unmatched. CDR3 DNA sequence: TGTGCCAGCAGCTTAGAAGCCCCGGGACAGGGGGCTTTCGAGCAGTACTTC. Translation gives CASSLEAPGQGAFEQYF.

At least ten counts were recorded for this clonotype. This chain links TRBV5-1 with TRBJ2-2; TRBD2 agrees at 11 bases. CDR1 is SGHRS and CDR2 is YFSETQ in the germline V gene. The CDR3 has 15 amino acids. V lost 2 bases to trimming and J lost 6 bases; unmatched junction nucleotides: 3. The CDR3 DNA is TGCGCCAGCAGCTTTACTAGCGGGAGCGCCGGGGAGCTGTTTTTT. Translating gives CASSFTSGSAGELFF. The complete variable domain, with remaining parts taken from reference TRBV5-1 and TRBJ2-2, reads KAGVTQTPRYLIKTRGQQVTLSCSPISGHRSVSWYQQTPGQGLQFLFEYFSETQRNKGNFPGRFSGRQFSNSRSEMNVSTLELGDSALYLCASSFTSGSAGELFFGEGSRLTVL.

In this sample, this clonotype turned up a few times. A much larger clonotype is one base distant, so this may be a read error. V is TRBV28 and J is TRBJ2-7, with a weak D call TRBD1 (7 bases). The CDR3 contains 15 residues. Per the germline V gene, CDR1 is MDHEN and CDR2 is SYDVKM. The CDR3 region has the DNA TGTGCCAGCAGTTCAACAGGGGAGGTGCCTTACGAGCAGCACTTC. Protein: CASSSTGEVPYEQHF.

This clonotype has a count of ten or more. The chain joins TRBV20-1 to TRBJ2-7, with 14 bases that match TRBD2. V gave up 6 bases and J gave up 4 bases; unmatched junction bases: 5. CDR1 is DFQATT, CDR2 SNEGSKA, per germline (reference sequence). This CDR3 region has 14 residues. This CDR3 reads CSAIGTSGSYEQYF. CDR3 nucleotide sequence: TGCAGTGCCATCGGGACTAGCGGGAGTTACGAGCAGTACTTC.

This clonotype was counted at least ten times. V and J are TRBV12-3 or TRBV12-4 and TRBJ1-6; perhaps TRBD1 as D (5 bases). Trimming shortened V by 2 bases and J by 7 bases, and 15 bases separated the two germline ends. CDR3 size: 16 residues. The CDR3 region has the DNA TGTGCCAGCAGTTTACTCCCTCAGGGTGGCAATTCACCCCTCCACTTT. Translation: CASSLLPQGGNSPLHF.

In its sample, this clonotype was seen many times. The chain is built from TRBV10-2 and TRBJ2-5; D is ambiguous. This CDR3 spans 14 amino acids. V dropped 0 bases and J dropped 7 bases, with 12 bases sitting between them. The V gene's germline CDR1 is WSHSY and CDR2 SAAADI. The CDR3 spells CASSESIVLATQYF. The CDR3 region has the DNA TGCGCCAGCAGTGAGTCGATAGTTTTGGCGACCCAGTACTTC.

This clonotype was counted many times. The chain is built from TRBV6-2 or TRBV6-3 and TRBJ1-2, with 7 bases matching TRBD1. The V gene end was trimmed by 4 bases and the J gene end by 8 bases; junction bases not matched to a gene: 10. Germline V gene lookup returns CDR1 MNHEY and CDR2 SVGEGT. The CDR3 has 14 amino acids. The CDR3 sequence is CASSFNRGSAGYTF. The CDR3 coding sequence is TGTGCCAGCAGTTTCAACAGGGGATCGGCGGGCTACACCTTC.

This clonotype was found many times. The chain couples TRBV28 to TRBJ1-1; D gene uncertain. From germline, CDR1 is MDHEN and CDR2 SYDVKM. Between the trimmed V and J ends, which lost 7 bases and 1 base, there was a span of 22 bases. CDR3 length equals 17 residues. The CDR3 here is CASTPGIIEGPNTEAFF. In DNA form, the CDR3 reads TGTGCCAGCACCCCTGGTATTATCGAAGGGCCGAACACTGAAGCTTTCTTT.

This clonotype has ten or more counts. V is TRBV11-1 and J is TRBJ2-7; unclear D gene. The CDR3 has 14 amino acids. V lost 3 bases and J 4 bases, leaving 13 bases between the germline ends. Germline V lookup: CDR1 SGHAT, CDR2 FQDESV (reference sequence). The DNA of the CDR3 is TGTGCCAGCAGCTTCCCAGGACGGATTTACGAGCAGTACTTC. This encodes CASSFPGRIYEQYF. The full variable domain, with the rest looked up from reference TRBV11-1 and TRBJ2-7, is EAEVAQSPRYKITEKSQAVAFWCDPISGHATLYWYRQILGQGPELLVQFQDESVVDDSQLPKDRFSAERLKGVDSTLKIQPAELGDSAMYLCASSFPGRIYEQYFGPGTRLTVT.